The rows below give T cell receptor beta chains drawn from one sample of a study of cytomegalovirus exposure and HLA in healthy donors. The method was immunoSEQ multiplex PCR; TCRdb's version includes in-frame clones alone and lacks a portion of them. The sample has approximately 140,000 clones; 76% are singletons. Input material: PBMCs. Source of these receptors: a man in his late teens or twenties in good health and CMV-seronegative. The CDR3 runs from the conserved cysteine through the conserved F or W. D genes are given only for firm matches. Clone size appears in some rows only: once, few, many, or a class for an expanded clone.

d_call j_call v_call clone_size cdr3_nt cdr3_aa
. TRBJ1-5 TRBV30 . TGTGCCTGGAGTGTACAGGGAAATCAGCCCCAGCATTTT CAWSVQGNQPQHF
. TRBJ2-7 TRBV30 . TGTGCCTGTTGGGGCAGCTACGAGCAGTACTTC CACWGSYEQYF
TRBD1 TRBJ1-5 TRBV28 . TGTGCCAGCAGGAGGGGACAGGGGAAGCTTGGGCCCCAGCATTTT CASRRGQGKLGPQHF
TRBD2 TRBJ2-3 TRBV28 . TGTGCCAGCAGTGGGTGGCGGCGGGAGGGGGCTACGCAGTATTTT CASSGWRREGATQYF
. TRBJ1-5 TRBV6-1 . TGTGCCAGCAGTGAATTTGAGGTCGGATTAAGCAATCAGCCCCAGCATTTT CASSEFEVGLSNQPQHF
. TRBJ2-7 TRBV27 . TGTGCCAGCAGTTTACAGGGCCCCTACGAGCAGTACTTC CASSLQGPYEQYF
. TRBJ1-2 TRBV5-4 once TGTGCCAGCAGCCATCGGCAGGGCAGAAGAAACTATGGCTACACCTTC CASSHRQGRRNYGYTF
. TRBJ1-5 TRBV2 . TGTGCCAGCAGCTACGATACAGGGAGCAATCAGCCCCAGCATTTT CASSYDTGSNQPQHF
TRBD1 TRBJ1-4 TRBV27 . TGTGCCAGCAGTCCCCGCACAGGGGGAGATAATGAAAAACTGTTTTTT CASSPRTGGDNEKLFF
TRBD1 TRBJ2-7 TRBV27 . TGTGCCAGCAGTTTATCGAGGGGGACAGGGACTTGGGAGCAGTACTTC CASSLSRGTGTWEQYF
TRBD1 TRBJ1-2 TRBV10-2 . TGCGCCAGCAGGGGGACAGGGCGTACTAACTATGGCTACACCTTC CASRGTGRTNYGYTF
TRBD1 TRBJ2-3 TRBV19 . TGTGCCAGTAGTCCGATCCCGGGACAGGGTGCAGATACGCAGTATTTT CASSPIPGQGADTQYF
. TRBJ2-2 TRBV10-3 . TGTGCCATCAGTGAGGGGGGGATCAGGCAGAACACCGGGGAGCTGTTTTTT CAISEGGIRQNTGELFF
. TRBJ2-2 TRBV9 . TGTGCCAGCAGCGATAAACAGGTGGGCTTGTCCGGGGAGCTGTTTTTT CASSDKQVGLSGELFF
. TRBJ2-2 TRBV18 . TGTGCCAGCTCACGGACAGCTCTTACGAACACCGGGGAGCTGTTTTTT CASSRTALTNTGELFF
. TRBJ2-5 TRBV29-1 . TGCAGCGTTGACCCCTCAGGGATAGAGACCCAGTACTTC CSVDPSGIETQYF
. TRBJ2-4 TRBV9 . TGTGCCAGCAGCGTAGAGGGAGCGGGCCTAGCCAAAAACATTCAGTACTTC CASSVEGAGLAKNIQYF
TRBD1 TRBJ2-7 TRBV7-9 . TGTGCCAGCAGCCCTCGGGACAGCTCCTACGAGCAGTACTTC CASSPRDSSYEQYF
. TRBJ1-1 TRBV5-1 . TGCGCCAGCAGCTTGGAACCAGAGAACACTGAAGCTTTCTTT CASSLEPENTEAFF
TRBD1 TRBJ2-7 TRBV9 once TGTGCCAGCAATGAAGAGCAGGGGGCCTACGAGCAGTACTTC CASNEEQGAYEQYF
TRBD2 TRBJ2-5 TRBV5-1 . TGCGCCAGCAGCTTGGATGCTAGCGGGGGGGAAGAGACCCAGTACTTC CASSLDASGGEETQYF
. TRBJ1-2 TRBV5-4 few TGTGCCAGCACCCCGGGGGGGGTTGGCTACACCTTC CASTPGGVGYTF
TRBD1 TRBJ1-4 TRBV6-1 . TGTGCCAGCAGTGAAGCCGTACAGGGGGCCCTGGCAACTAATGAAAAACTGTTTTTT CASSEAVQGALATNEKLFF
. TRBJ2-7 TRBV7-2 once TGTGCCAGCAGCCCCCTAGCTGGTAGCAGCACCTACGAGCAGTACTTC CASSPLAGSSTYEQYF
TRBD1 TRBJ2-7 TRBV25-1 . TGTGCCAGCAGCACTGCCGGGACAGGGAAGGCCTACGAGCAGTACTTC CASSTAGTGKAYEQYF
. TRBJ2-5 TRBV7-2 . TGTGCCAGCAGCATTGCCGGGACTGGGACCCAGTACTTC CASSIAGTGTQYF
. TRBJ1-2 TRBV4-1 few TGCGCCAGCAGCCAAGACAGTCCTTCAGGGCAAACTAACTATGGCTACACCTTC CASSQDSPSGQTNYGYTF
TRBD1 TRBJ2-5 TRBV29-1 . TGCAGCGTTGAGCTAGGACAGGGGGCATCGGGGACCCAGTACTTC CSVELGQGASGTQYF
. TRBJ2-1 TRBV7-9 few TGTGCCAGCAACCAAGGAGGATACAATGAGCAGTTCTTC CASNQGGYNEQFF
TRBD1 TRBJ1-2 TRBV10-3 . TGTGCCATCAGCTGGACAGGGACCTATGGCTACACCTTC CAISWTGTYGYTF
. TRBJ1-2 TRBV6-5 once TGTGCCAGCCGGCCATTGGGGGACTATGGCTACGCCTTC CASRPLGDYGYAF
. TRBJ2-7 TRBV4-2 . TGTGCCAGCAGCCAAGATTTAGGGGACACCTACGAGCAGTACTTC CASSQDLGDTYEQYF
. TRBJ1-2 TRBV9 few TGTGCCAGCAGCGGACGGGACTACACCTTC CASSGRDYTF
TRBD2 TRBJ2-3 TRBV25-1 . TGTGCCAGCAGTGGACCCGCGGGAGTATTGAATACGCAGTATTTT CASSGPAGVLNTQYF
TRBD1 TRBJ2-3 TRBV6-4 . TGTGCCAGCAGTGGCGGGGACAGGGAAGCAGATACGCAGTATTTT CASSGGDREADTQYF